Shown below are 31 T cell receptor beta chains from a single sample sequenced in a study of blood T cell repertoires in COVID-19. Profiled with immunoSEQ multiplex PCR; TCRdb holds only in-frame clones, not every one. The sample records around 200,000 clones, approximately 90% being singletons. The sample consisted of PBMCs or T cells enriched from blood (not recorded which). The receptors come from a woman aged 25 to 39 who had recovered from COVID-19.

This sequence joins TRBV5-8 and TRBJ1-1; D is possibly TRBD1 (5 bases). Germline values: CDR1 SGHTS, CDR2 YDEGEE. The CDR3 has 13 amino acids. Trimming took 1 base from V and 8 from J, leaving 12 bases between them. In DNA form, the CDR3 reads TGTGCCAGCAGCTTGCCTATAGGGGCGGAAGCTTTCTTT. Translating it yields CASSLPIGAEAFF.

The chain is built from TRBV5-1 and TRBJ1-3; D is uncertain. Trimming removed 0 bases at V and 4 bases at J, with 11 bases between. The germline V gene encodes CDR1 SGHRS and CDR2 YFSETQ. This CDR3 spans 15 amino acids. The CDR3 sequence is CASSLEAQTGNTIYF. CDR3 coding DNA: TGCGCCAGCAGCTTGGAGGCACAGACGGGAAACACCATATATTTT.

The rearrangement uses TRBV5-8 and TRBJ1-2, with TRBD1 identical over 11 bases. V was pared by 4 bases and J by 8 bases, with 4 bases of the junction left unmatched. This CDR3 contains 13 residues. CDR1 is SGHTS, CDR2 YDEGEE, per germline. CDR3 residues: CASSRTGGTGYTF. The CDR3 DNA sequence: TGTGCCAGCAGCCGGACAGGGGGCACGGGCTACACCTTC.

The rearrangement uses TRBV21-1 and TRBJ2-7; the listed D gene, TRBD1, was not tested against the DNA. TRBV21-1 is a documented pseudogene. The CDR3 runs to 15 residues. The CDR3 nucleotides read TGTGCCAGCGAGGACCGGGACAAGGGCTCCTACGAGCAGTACTTC. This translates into CASEDRDKGSYEQYF.

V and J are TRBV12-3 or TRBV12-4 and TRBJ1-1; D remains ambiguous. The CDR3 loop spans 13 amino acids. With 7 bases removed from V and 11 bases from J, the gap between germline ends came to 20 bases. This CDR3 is CASTQDRFGGAFF. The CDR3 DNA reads TGTGCCAGCACCCAAGACCGATTCGGCGGGGCTTTCTTT.

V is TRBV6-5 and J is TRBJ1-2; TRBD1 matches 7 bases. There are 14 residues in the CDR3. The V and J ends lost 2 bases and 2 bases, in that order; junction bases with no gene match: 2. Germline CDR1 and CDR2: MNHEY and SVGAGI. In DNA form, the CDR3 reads TGTGCCAGCAGTTACGGACAGGCGAACTATGGCTACACCTTC. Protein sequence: CASSYGQANYGYTF.

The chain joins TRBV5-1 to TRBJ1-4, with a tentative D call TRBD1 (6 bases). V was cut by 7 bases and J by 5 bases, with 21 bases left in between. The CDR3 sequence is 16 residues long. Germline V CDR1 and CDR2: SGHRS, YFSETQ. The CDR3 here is CASAPSMGAQNEKLFF. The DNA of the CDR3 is TGCGCCAGCGCCCCCTCGATGGGGGCGCAGAATGAAAAACTGTTTTTT.

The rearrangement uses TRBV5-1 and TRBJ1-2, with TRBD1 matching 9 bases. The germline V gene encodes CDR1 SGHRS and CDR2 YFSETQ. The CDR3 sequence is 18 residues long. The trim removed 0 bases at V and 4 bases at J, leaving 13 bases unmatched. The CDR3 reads CASSLGTRSRDRVYGYTF. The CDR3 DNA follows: TGCGCCAGCAGCTTGGGAACCCGGTCCCGGGACAGGGTCTATGGCTACACCTTC.

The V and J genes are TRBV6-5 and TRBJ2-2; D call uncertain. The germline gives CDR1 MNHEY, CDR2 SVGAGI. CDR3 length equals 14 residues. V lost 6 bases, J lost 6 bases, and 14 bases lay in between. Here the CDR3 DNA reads TGTGCCAGCAGAGACAATAACAGCCCCGGGGAGCTGTTTTTT. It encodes CASRDNNSPGELFF.

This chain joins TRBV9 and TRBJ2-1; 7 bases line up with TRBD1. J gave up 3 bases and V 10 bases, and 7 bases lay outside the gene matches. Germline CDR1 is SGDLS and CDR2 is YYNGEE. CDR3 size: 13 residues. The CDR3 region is CAPPAGGYNEQFF. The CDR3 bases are TGTGCCCCCCCCGCAGGGGGCTACAATGAGCAGTTCTTC.

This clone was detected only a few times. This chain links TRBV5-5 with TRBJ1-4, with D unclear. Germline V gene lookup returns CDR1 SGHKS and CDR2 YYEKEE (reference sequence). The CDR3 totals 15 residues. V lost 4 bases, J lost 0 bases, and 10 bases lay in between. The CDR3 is CASSLRRATNEKLFF. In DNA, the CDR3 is TGTGCCAGCAGCCTAAGGAGAGCAACTAATGAAAAACTGTTTTTT.

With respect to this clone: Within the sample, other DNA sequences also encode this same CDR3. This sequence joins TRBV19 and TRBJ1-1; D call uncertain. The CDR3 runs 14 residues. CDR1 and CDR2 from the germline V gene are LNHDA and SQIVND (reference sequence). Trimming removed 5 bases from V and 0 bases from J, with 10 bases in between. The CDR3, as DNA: TGTGCCAGTAGTCCCTCCGGGATGAACACTGAAGCTTTCTTT. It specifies CASSPSGMNTEAFF.

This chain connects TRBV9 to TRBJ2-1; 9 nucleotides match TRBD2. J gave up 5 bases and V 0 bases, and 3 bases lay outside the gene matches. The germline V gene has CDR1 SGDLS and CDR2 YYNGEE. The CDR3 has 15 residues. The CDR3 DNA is TGTGCCAGCAGCGTAGAAGGGACTAGCCACAATGAGCAGTTCTTC. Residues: CASSVEGTSHNEQFF.

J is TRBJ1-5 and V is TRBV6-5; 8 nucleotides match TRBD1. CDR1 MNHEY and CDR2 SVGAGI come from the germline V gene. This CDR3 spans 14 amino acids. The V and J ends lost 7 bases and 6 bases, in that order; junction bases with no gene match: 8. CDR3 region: CASTLDRESQPQHF. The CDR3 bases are TGTGCCAGCACCTTGGACAGGGAATCTCAGCCCCAGCATTTT.

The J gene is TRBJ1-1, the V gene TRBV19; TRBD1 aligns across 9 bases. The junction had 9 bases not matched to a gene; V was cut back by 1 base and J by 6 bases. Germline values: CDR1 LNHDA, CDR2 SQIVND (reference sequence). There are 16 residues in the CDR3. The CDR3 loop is CASSIGAGQGVPEAFF. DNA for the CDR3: TGTGCCAGTAGTATAGGAGCGGGACAGGGTGTTCCTGAAGCTTTCTTT. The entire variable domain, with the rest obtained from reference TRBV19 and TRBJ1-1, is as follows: DGGITQSPKYLFRKEGQNVTLSCEQNLNHDAMYWYRQDPGQGLRLIYYSQIVNDFQKGDIAEGYSVSREKKESFPLTVTSAQKNPTAFYLCASSIGAGQGVPEAFFGQGTRLTVV.

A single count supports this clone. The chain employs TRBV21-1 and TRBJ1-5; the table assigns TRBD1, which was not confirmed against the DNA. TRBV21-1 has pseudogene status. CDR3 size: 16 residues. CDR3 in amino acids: CASSPMGDRLYQPQHF. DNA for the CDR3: TGTGCCAGCAGCCCAATGGGGGACAGGCTCTATCAGCCCCAGCATTTT.

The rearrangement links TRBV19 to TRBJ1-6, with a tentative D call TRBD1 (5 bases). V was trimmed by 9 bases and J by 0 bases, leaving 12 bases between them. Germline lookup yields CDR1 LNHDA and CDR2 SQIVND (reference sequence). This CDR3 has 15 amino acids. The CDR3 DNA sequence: TGTGCCAGCGGGGGGGAGAGCTCCTATAATTCACCCCTCCACTTT. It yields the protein CASGGESSYNSPLHF. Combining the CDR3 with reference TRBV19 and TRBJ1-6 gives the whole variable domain DGGITQSPKYLFRKEGQNVTLSCEQNLNHDAMYWYRQDPGQGLRLIYYSQIVNDFQKGDIAEGYSVSREKKESFPLTVTSAQKNPTAFYLCASGGESSYNSPLHFGNGTRLTVT.

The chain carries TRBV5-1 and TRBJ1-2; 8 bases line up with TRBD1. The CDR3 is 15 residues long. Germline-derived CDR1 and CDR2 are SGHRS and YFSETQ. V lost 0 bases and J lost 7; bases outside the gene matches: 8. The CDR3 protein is CASSLAGGQGVGYTF. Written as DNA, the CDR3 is TGCGCCAGCAGCTTGGCGGGCGGACAGGGAGTTGGCTACACCTTC.

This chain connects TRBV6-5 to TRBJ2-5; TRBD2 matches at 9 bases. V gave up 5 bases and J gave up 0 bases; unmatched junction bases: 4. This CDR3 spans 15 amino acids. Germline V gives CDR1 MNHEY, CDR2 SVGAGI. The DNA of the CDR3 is TGTGCCAGCAGTACAGCGGGGGGAAACCAAGAGACCCAGTACTTC. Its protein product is CASSTAGGNQETQYF.

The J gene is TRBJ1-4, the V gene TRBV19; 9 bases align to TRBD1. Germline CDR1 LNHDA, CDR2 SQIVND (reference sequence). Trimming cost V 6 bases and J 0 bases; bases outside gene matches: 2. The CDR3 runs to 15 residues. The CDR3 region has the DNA TGTGCCAGTAGCAGACAGGGGGCAACTAATGAAAAACTGTTTTTT. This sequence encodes CASSRQGATNEKLFF.

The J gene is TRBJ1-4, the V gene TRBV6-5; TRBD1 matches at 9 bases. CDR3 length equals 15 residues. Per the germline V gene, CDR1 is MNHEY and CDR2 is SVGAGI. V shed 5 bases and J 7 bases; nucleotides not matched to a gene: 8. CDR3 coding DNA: TGTGCCAGCAGTCATCGGGGACAGGGCGGTGAAAAACTGTTTTTT. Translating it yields CASSHRGQGGEKLFF.

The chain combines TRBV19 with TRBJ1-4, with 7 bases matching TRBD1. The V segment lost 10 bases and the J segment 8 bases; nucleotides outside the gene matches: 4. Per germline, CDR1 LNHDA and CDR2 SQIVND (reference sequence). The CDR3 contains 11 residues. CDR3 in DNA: TGTGCCACTAACAGGGGCGAAAAACTGTTTTTT. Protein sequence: CATNRGEKLFF.

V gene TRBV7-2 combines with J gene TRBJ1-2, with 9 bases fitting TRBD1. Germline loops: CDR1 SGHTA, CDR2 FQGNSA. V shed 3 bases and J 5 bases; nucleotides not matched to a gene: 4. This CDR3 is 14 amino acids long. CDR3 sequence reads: CASSFRDRVYGYTF. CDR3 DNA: TGTGCCAGCAGCTTCCGGGACAGGGTTTATGGCTACACCTTC.

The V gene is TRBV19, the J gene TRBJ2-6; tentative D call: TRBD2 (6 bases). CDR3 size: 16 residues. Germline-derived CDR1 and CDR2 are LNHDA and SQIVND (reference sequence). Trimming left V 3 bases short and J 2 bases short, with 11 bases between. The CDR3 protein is CASSMGRRAGANVLTF. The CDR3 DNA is TGTGCCAGTAGTATGGGAAGGAGGGCTGGGGCCAACGTCCTGACTTTC.

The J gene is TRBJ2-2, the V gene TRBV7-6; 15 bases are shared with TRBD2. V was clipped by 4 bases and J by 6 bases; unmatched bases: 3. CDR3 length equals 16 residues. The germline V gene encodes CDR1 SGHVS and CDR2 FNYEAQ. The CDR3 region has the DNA TGTGCCAGCAGCTCGGGACTAGCGGGGGGCTCCGGGGAGCTGTTTTTT. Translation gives CASSSGLAGGSGELFF.

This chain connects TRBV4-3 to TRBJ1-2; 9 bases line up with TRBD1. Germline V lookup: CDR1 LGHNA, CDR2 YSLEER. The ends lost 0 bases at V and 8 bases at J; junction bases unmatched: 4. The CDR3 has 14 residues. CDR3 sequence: CASSQEKGQGGYTF. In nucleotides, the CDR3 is TGCGCCAGCAGCCAAGAAAAGGGACAGGGAGGCTACACCTTC.

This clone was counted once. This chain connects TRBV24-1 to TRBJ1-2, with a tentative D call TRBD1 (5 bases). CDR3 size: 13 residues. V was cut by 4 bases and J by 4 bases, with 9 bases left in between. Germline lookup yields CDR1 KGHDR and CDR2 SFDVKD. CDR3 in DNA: TGTGCCACCAGTGAGCGGGGGTTCTATGGCTACACCTTC. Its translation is CATSERGFYGYTF.

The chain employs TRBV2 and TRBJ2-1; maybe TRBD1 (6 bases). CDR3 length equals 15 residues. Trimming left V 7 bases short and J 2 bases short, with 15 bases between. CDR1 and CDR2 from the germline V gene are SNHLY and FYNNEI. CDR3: CASKTTGSTYNEQFF. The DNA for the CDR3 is TGTGCCAGCAAAACAACAGGGTCCACCTACAATGAGCAGTTCTTC.

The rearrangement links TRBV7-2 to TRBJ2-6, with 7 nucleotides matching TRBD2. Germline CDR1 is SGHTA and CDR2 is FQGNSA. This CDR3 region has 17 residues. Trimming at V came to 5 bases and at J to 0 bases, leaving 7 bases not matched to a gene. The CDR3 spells CASSPQAGVSGANVLTF. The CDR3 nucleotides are TGTGCCAGCAGCCCTCAGGCGGGGGTCTCTGGGGCCAACGTCCTGACTTTC.

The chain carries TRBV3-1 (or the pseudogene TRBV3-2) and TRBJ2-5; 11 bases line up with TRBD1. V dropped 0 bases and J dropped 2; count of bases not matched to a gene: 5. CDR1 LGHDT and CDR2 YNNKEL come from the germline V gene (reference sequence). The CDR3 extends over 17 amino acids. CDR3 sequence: CASSQDIRDRGQETQYF. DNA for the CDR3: TGTGCCAGCAGCCAAGACATCCGGGACAGGGGGCAAGAGACCCAGTACTTC.

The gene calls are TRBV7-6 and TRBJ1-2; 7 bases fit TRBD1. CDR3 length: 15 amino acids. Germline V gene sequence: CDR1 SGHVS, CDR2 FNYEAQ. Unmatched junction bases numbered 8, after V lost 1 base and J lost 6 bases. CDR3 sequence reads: CASSLVYGTADGYTF. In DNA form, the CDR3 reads TGTGCCAGCAGCTTAGTGTACGGGACAGCCGATGGCTACACCTTC.